This entry lists 20 T cell receptor beta chains sequenced from one sample in a study of graft-versus-host responses after intestinal transplantation. Clones were read by immunoSEQ multiplex PCR, and TCRdb kept only the in-frame ones, dropping some. The table records tens of thousands of clones, around 94% of them present only once. The sequences come from PBMCs, collected 16 days after intestinal transplant. Receptors originate from a human patient who received an intestinal transplant, so some T cells may come from the graft donor.

The CDR3 sequence: CASSRASYNEQFF. CDR3 nucleotide sequence: TGTGCCAGCAGCCGGGCTTCCTACAATGAGCAGTTCTTC. The genes are TRBV6-6 and TRBJ2-1, with unresolved D. The CDR3 has 13 residues. CDR1 is MNHNY, CDR2 SVGAGI, per germline (reference sequence). V was trimmed by 6 bases and J by 1 base, leaving 7 bases between them.

The chain is built from TRBV5-1 and TRBJ2-7; TRBD1 is a possible D gene (5 bases). With 0 bases removed from V and 1 base from J, the gap between germline ends came to 8 bases. The CDR3 totals 14 residues. From germline, CDR1 is SGHRS and CDR2 YFSETQ. In nucleotides, the CDR3 is TGCGCCAGCAGCTTGGCTCAGGGATCCTACGAGCAGTACTTC. Translated, it gives CASSLAQGSYEQYF. The entire variable domain, with the rest obtained from reference TRBV5-1 and TRBJ2-7, is as follows: KAGVTQTPRYLIKTRGQQVTLSCSPISGHRSVSWYQQTPGQGLQFLFEYFSETQRNKGNFPGRFSGRQFSNSRSEMNVSTLELGDSALYLCASSLAQGSYEQYFGPGTRLTVT.

V gene TRBV5-6 combines with J gene TRBJ1-1; weak D call: TRBD1 (5 bases). Germline-derived CDR1 and CDR2 are SGHDT and YYEEEE. With 3 bases removed from V and 6 bases from J, the gap between germline ends came to 18 bases. The CDR3 contains 15 residues. The CDR3 reads CASSSTTQRDAEAFF. DNA of the CDR3: TGTGCCAGCAGCTCTACAACGCAACGGGACGCTGAAGCTTTCTTT.

J is TRBJ2-7 and V is TRBV27; the D call may be TRBD1 or TRBD2 (6 bases each). This CDR3 has 15 residues. V was clipped by 5 bases and J by 5 bases, with 19 bases between them. Per the germline V gene, CDR1 is MNHEY and CDR2 is SMNVEV (reference sequence). CDR3 nucleotides: TGTGCCAGCAGTGTCGGGGGCAGGGGCTATAACGAGCAGTACTTC. It translates to CASSVGGRGYNEQYF.

V usage is TRBV4-1 and J usage is TRBJ2-7, with 7 bases identical to TRBD2. Germline V gene sequence: CDR1 MGHRA, CDR2 YSYEKL. This CDR3 region has 15 residues. The J segment lost 4 bases and the V segment lost 3 bases, leaving 9 bases of the junction unmatched. CDR3 in amino acids: CASSHLPGREYEQYF. DNA for the CDR3: TGCGCCAGCAGCCATCTACCGGGGAGGGAATACGAGCAGTACTTC.

In nucleotides, the CDR3 is TGCAGCGTTTCTAAACAGGGCACTGAAGCTTTCTTT. Translated, it gives CSVSKQGTEAFF. The chain employs TRBV29-1 and TRBJ1-1; D is perhaps TRBD1 (6 bases). Germline assignment: CDR1 SQVTM and CDR2 ANQGSEA. V was cut by 5 bases and J by 4 bases, with 11 bases left in between. The CDR3 loop spans 12 amino acids. Supplemented by reference TRBV29-1 and TRBJ1-1, the full variable domain reads SAVISQKPSRDICQRGTSLTIQCQVDSQVTMMFWYRQQPGQSLTLIATANQGSEATYESGFVIDKFPISRPNLTFSTLTVSNMSPEDSSIYLCSVSKQGTEAFFGQGTRLTVV.

The rearrangement joins TRBV9 to TRBJ2-1; D perhaps matches TRBD1 (6 bases). The germline CDR1 and CDR2 sequences are SGDLS and YYNGEE. The V end lost 0 bases, the J end lost 6 bases, and 7 bases lay between the germline ends. CDR3 length: 13 amino acids. The CDR3 loop reads CASSVAGVNEQFF. CDR3 nucleotide sequence: TGTGCCAGCAGCGTAGCAGGGGTCAATGAGCAGTTCTTC.

The chain uses TRBV9 and TRBJ2-7; D is uncertain. The V end was cut by 3 bases, the J end by 0 bases, with 4 bases between. The length of the CDR3 is 12 residues. Germline lookup yields CDR1 SGDLS and CDR2 YYNGEE. CDR3 bases: TGTGCCAGCAGCGGTAGCTCCTACGAGCAGTACTTC. It is translated as CASSGSSYEQYF.

This clone was recorded once. This sequence joins TRBV5-6 and TRBJ2-3, with TRBD2 identical over 7 bases. The CDR3 has 17 amino acids. Germline loops: CDR1 SGHDT, CDR2 YYEEEE. With 0 bases clipped from V and 2 bases from J, the junction kept 9 bases outside the gene matches. The CDR3 nucleotides read TGTGCCAGCAGCTTGGGTGGTATTAGCGGGTTCACAGATACGCAGTATTTT. Protein product: CASSLGGISGFTDTQYF.

The chain has TRBV14 and TRBJ1-4; D is unclear. CDR3 size: 15 residues. V was pared by 4 bases and J by 3 bases, with 12 bases between. Germline CDR1 SGHDN, CDR2 FVKESK. The CDR3 sequence: CASSPQISPNEKLFF. CDR3 in DNA: TGTGCCAGCAGCCCCCAGATCAGCCCTAATGAAAAACTGTTTTTT.

The chain has TRBV7-2 and TRBJ2-7, with a weak D call TRBD1 (6 bases). The germline V and J ends were trimmed by 2 bases and 0 bases, with 14 bases remaining between them. CDR1 is SGHTA and CDR2 is FQGNSA in the germline V gene. The CDR3 runs to 16 residues. The CDR3 reads CASSLPPGQTSYEQYF. DNA for the CDR3: TGTGCCAGCAGCTTACCCCCCGGACAGACCTCCTACGAGCAGTACTTC.

The gene calls are TRBV18 and TRBJ2-6; unclear D gene. Germline V gives CDR1 KGHSH, CDR2 LQKENI. V dropped 1 base and J dropped 2 bases, with 6 bases sitting between them. This CDR3 contains 15 residues. The CDR3 nucleotides read TGTGCCAGCTCACCACAGGGAACTGGGGCCAACGTCCTGACTTTC. Protein product: CASSPQGTGANVLTF.

This chain uses TRBV28 with TRBJ2-2, with D unclear. Germline-derived CDR1 and CDR2 are MDHEN and SYDVKM. This CDR3 contains 12 residues. With 6 bases removed from V and 1 base from J, the gap between germline ends came to 3 bases. CDR3 region: CASRMNTGELFF. CDR3 in DNA: TGTGCCAGCAGAATGAACACCGGGGAGCTGTTTTTT.

The chain employs TRBV5-8 and TRBJ2-7; D might be TRBD1 (5 bases). The germline V gene has CDR1 SGHTS and CDR2 YDEGEE. V was pared by 4 bases and J by 6 bases, with 14 bases between. This CDR3 region has 13 residues. In nucleotides, the CDR3 is TGTGCCAGCAGCCGACAGTTATTTGGCGAGCAGTACTTC. It translates to CASSRQLFGEQYF.

V usage is TRBV5-1 and J usage is TRBJ1-2, with TRBD1 as a possible D gene (6 bases). Germline lookup yields CDR1 SGHRS and CDR2 YFSETQ. The CDR3 extends over 16 amino acids. Trimming took off 0 bases at V and 3 bases at J, with 15 bases between the two ends. The CDR3 region has the DNA TGCGCCAGCAGCTTGGCCGTGGCAGGGGTGGACTATGGCTACACCTTC. Amino acid sequence: CASSLAVAGVDYGYTF.

This chain links TRBV5-1 with TRBJ2-3; 9 bases are shared with TRBD2. Germline lookup yields CDR1 SGHRS and CDR2 YFSETQ. This CDR3 is 15 amino acids long. Germline trimming cut 8 bases from V and 1 base from J; bases unmatched to any gene: 8. The CDR3 DNA reads TGCGCCAGTCGATTAGCGGGAGTAGGCACAGATACGCAGTATTTT. Its protein product is CASRLAGVGTDTQYF.

The J gene is TRBJ2-5, the V gene TRBV6-1; no clear D gene. This CDR3 contains 12 residues. V was pared by 4 bases and J by 5 bases, with 8 bases between. Germline CDR1 reads MNHNS; CDR2 reads SASEGT. The CDR3 protein is CASSVPGETQYF. For the CDR3, the DNA is TGTGCCAGCAGTGTCCCTGGGGAGACCCAGTACTTC.

The chain joins TRBV6-9 to TRBJ2-3; a possible D gene is TRBD1 (6 bases). Germline V lookup: CDR1 MNHGY, CDR2 SVAAGI. The CDR3 is made up of 12 amino acids. Trimming cost V 6 bases and J 5 bases, with 9 bases left between them. CDR3 in amino acids: CASSSGVDTQYF. DNA of the CDR3: TGTGCCAGCAGCTCAGGGGTAGATACGCAGTATTTT.

This clone was counted once. Written as DNA, the CDR3 is TGTGCCAGTAGCAGGGTTAGCAATCAGCCCCAGCATTTT. This gives the protein CASSRVSNQPQHF. V usage is TRBV19 and J usage is TRBJ1-5; D perhaps matches TRBD1 (5 bases). Germline loops: CDR1 LNHDA, CDR2 SQIVND (reference sequence). The CDR3 loop spans 13 amino acids. V shed 6 bases and J shed 0 bases, with 6 bases lying between them.

This sequence joins TRBV7-8 and TRBJ2-1; D is possibly TRBD1 (6 bases). The CDR3 runs to 14 residues. V lost 4 bases to trimming and J lost 5 bases, with 12 bases between them. Germline loops: CDR1 SGHVS, CDR2 FQNEAQ. The CDR3 coding sequence is TGTGCCAGCAGCTCGCAGAACAGGGACAATGAGCAGTTCTTC. Its translation is CASSSQNRDNEQFF.